A single sample gave rise to the 17 T cell receptor beta chains below, sequenced in a study of shared clonotypes between healthy human individuals. TCRdb keeps only in-frame clones here, not all; method: immunoSEQ multiplex PCR. The sample yields fewer than 600,000 clones, 79% seen once. Sequencing was done on a sample of PBMCs. The receptors were sampled from a woman in her forties in good health. Some clones in this sample may be carry-over from other donors' samples.

This rearrangement joins TRBV5-1 to TRBJ1-4; D is possibly TRBD1 (5 bases). The CDR3 has 14 amino acids. CDR1 and CDR2 from the germline V gene are SGHRS and YFSETQ. V lost 0 bases and J lost 8, with 11 bases in between. CDR3 in DNA: TGCGCCAGCAGCTTGGGGGGGTCGGACGAAAAACTGTTTTTT. Translation gives CASSLGGSDEKLFF.

The rearrangement joins TRBV18 to TRBJ2-7; 14 bases are a match to TRBD2. With V trimmed by 2 bases and J by 3 bases, 6 bases remained unmatched. This CDR3 has 17 amino acids. The germline CDR1 and CDR2 sequences are KGHSH and LQKENI. In DNA, the CDR3 is TGTGCCAGCTCACCAAACGGACTAGCGGGAGGCCTCTACGAGCAGTACTTC. Translation: CASSPNGLAGGLYEQYF.

This chain links TRBV18 with TRBJ2-5; D is undetermined. The CDR3 consists of 16 residues. V gave up 1 base and J gave up 5 bases, with 17 bases separating them. Looked up from germline, CDR1 is KGHSH and CDR2 is LQKENI. This chain's CDR3 is CASSPRPRGWSETQYF. The DNA for the CDR3 is TGTGCCAGCTCACCACGACCCAGAGGTTGGAGCGAGACCCAGTACTTC.

The chain recombines TRBV29-1 with TRBJ2-7; 11 bases agree with TRBD2. The CDR3 sequence is 15 residues long. CDR1 SQVTM and CDR2 ANQGSEA come from the germline V gene. Trimming at V came to 1 base and at J to 3 bases, leaving 5 bases not matched to a gene. The CDR3 here is CSVEGGTSGFYEQYF. The CDR3 DNA is TGCAGCGTTGAAGGAGGGACTAGCGGATTCTACGAGCAGTACTTC.

This chain joins TRBV7-9 and TRBJ2-5; D uncertain. The length of the CDR3 is 14 residues. V lost 2 bases to trimming and J lost 0 bases, with 7 bases between them. CDR1 SEHNR and CDR2 FQNEAQ come from the germline V gene (reference sequence). Here the CDR3 DNA reads TGTGCCAGCAGCTTAAGTGCGTACCAAGAGACCCAGTACTTC. This codes for CASSLSAYQETQYF.

This chain uses TRBV5-8 with TRBJ1-5; D perhaps matches TRBD1 (5 bases). This CDR3 has 16 amino acids. Trimming took 4 bases from V and 6 from J, leaving 20 bases between them. CDR1 is SGHTS, CDR2 YDEGEE, per germline. CDR3 residues: CASSDQGFRGSQPQHF. CDR3 in DNA: TGTGCCAGCAGCGACCAGGGTTTCCGGGGGAGTCAGCCCCAGCATTTT.

V usage is TRBV30 and J usage is TRBJ2-3; 8 nucleotides match TRBD2. The CDR3 extends over 16 amino acids. J lost 3 bases, V lost 0 bases, and 8 bases had no gene match. Germline CDR1 and CDR2: GTSNPN and SVGIG (reference sequence). Here the CDR3 DNA reads TGTGCCTGGAGTGTGACCGGGACTAGAAAGACAGATACGCAGTATTTT. It yields the protein CAWSVTGTRKTDTQYF.

This clone was seen a handful of times. The chain carries TRBV27 and TRBJ1-1; D is unresolved. CDR1 and CDR2 (germline): MNHEY, SMNVEV (reference sequence). The CDR3 loop spans 14 amino acids. Deletions cut 3 bases from V and 1 base from J, with 9 bases between. The DNA for the CDR3 is TGTGCCAGCAGTTTTTTCCCGGAGAACACTGAAGCTTTCTTT. Translation gives CASSFFPENTEAFF.

There are many counts of this clone. The chain is built from TRBV27 and TRBJ2-3; 7 bases map to TRBD2. V lost 3 bases and J lost 2; bases outside the gene matches: 5. Germline V gene lookup returns CDR1 MNHEY and CDR2 SMNVEV (reference sequence). The CDR3 is 15 residues long. The CDR3, as DNA: TGTGCCAGCAGTTTGCTAGCGGAGCACACAGATACGCAGTATTTT. This gives the protein CASSLLAEHTDTQYF.

This chain uses TRBV7-3 with TRBJ2-6; 14 positions agree with TRBD2. This CDR3 comprises 20 residues. CDR1 SGHTA and CDR2 FQGTGA come from the germline V gene. Trimming at V came to 1 base and at J to 0 bases, leaving 5 bases not matched to a gene. The CDR3 loop is CASSLRGTSGRNSGANVLTF. The CDR3 nucleotides are TGTGCCAGCAGCTTAAGGGGGACTAGCGGGAGAAACTCTGGGGCCAACGTCCTGACTTTC.

This chain connects TRBV4-1 to TRBJ2-1; D gene unclear. Trimming cost V 0 bases and J 5 bases, with 11 bases left between them. This CDR3 spans 15 amino acids. CDR1 and CDR2 from the germline V gene are MGHRA and YSYEKL. The DNA of the CDR3 is TGCGCCAGCAGCCAAGATGGGATTCTTAACAATGAGCAGTTCTTC. Translated, it gives CASSQDGILNNEQFF.

The chain has TRBV11-3 and TRBJ2-1, with 7 positions matching TRBD2. CDR3 length: 15 residues. From germline, CDR1 is SGHNT and CDR2 YENEEA. Trimming took 3 bases from V and 8 from J; bases not matched to a gene: 10. The CDR3 loop reads CASSLSGGPAYEQFF. The CDR3, as DNA: TGTGCCAGCAGCTTGTCGGGAGGCCCAGCCTATGAGCAGTTCTTC.

This chain uses TRBV2 with TRBJ2-7; D gene ambiguous. Germline assignment: CDR1 SNHLY and CDR2 FYNNEI. With 6 bases removed from V and 4 bases from J, the gap between germline ends came to 7 bases. This CDR3 is 11 amino acids long. The CDR3: CASRQAYEQYF. DNA for the CDR3: TGTGCCAGCAGGCAAGCATACGAGCAGTACTTC.

As concerns this clone: In the same sample, other DNA sequences code for this CDR3. The chain joins TRBV6-1 to TRBJ1-1; no clear D. V dropped 2 bases and J dropped 1 base, with 5 bases sitting between them. CDR3 size: 13 residues. Germline CDR1 reads MNHNS; CDR2 reads SASEGT. For the CDR3, the DNA is TGTGCCAGCAGTGAACAGAAGAACACTGAAGCTTTCTTT. Protein product: CASSEQKNTEAFF.

The gene calls are TRBV15 and TRBJ2-7; TRBD2 agrees at 11 bases. The V gene end was trimmed by 3 bases and the J gene end by 3 bases; junction bases not matched to a gene: 10. The CDR3 sequence is 17 residues long. Germline V gene data show CDR1 as LNHNV and CDR2 as YYDKDF (reference sequence). For the CDR3, the DNA is TGTGCCACCAGCAGCGAACTAGCGGGAGATGCCAGCTACGAGCAGTACTTC. This gives the protein CATSSELAGDASYEQYF.

This clone was counted between two and nine times. The J gene is TRBJ1-1, the V gene TRBV9; possibly TRBD1 for D (5 bases). Germline V gene data show CDR1 as SGDLS and CDR2 as YYNGEE. With 4 bases removed from V and 3 bases from J, the gap between germline ends came to 13 bases. CDR3 length: 14 residues. The CDR3 DNA reads as TGTGCCAGCAGCCCGCGGGAGGGGTACACTGAAGCTTTCTTT. Its translation: CASSPREGYTEAFF. The full variable domain, completed using reference TRBV9 and TRBJ1-1, is DSGVTQTPKHLITATGQRVTLRCSPRSGDLSVYWYQQSLDQGLQFLIQYYNGEERAKGNILERFSAQQFPDLHSELNLSSLELGDSALYFCASSPREGYTEAFFGQGTRLTVV.

The rearrangement uses TRBV5-1 and TRBJ2-7; no clear D. V was cut by 2 bases and J by 0 bases, with 6 bases left in between. The CDR3 totals 13 residues. Looked up from germline, CDR1 is SGHRS and CDR2 is YFSETQ. CDR3 bases: TGCGCCAGCAGCTTTTCTAACTCCTACGAGCAGTACTTC. Protein sequence: CASSFSNSYEQYF.